This T cell receptor beta chain was identified in a study of OX40 agonist ivuxolimab in advanced cancers. Study as a whole: Patients' therapy was ivuxolimab, an antibody that acts as an agonist of OX40 (CD134). A history of anti-PD-1, anti-PD-L1 or anti-CTLA-4 therapy was acceptable, and roughly 40% had some.

Trimming took off 0 bases at V and 0 bases at J, with 18 bases between the two ends. Per the germline V gene, CDR1 is SGHAT and CDR2 is FQNNGV. The CDR3 has 19 residues. Generated by immunoSEQ multiplex PCR, the TCRdb table keeps only in-frame clones and is missing some. The sample carries 90,000 to 100,000 clones, roughly 91% recorded once. Study-level points and caveats: Expanded peripheral T-cell antigen specificity went undetermined. The study observed clonal expansion of CD4+ and CD8+ blood T cells by week 6 at 0.1 to 3.0 mg/kg.

Points on this clone: Its antigen is not known.

This TCR was recovered from an adult with an advanced solid tumor such as melanoma, head and neck, liver or kidney cancer. Source: CD4+ or CD8+ T cells sorted from blood, taken in a trial of the OX40 agonist ivuxolimab. The chain combines TRBV11-2 with TRBJ1-3; a weak D match, TRBD1 (6 bases). The CDR3 loop reads CASSLDSVGQKLSGNTIYF. In nucleotides, the CDR3 is TGTGCCAGCAGCTTAGATAGTGTCGGACAGAAGCTCTCTGGAAACACCATATATTTT. The variable domain in full, completed from reference TRBV11-2 and TRBJ1-3, reads EAGVAQSPRYKIIEKRQSVAFWCNPISGHATLYWYQQILGQGPKLLIQFQNNGVVDDSQLPKDRFSAERLKGVDSTLKIQPAKLEDSAVYLCASSLDSVGQKLSGNTIYFGEGSWLTVV.